This T cell receptor beta chain appears in the sequencing data of a study of blood T cell repertoires in COVID-19. Study background: Acute-phase and convalescent COVID-19 samples originated in the United States, Italy and Spain.

CDR1 SGHTA and CDR2 FQGNSA come from the germline V gene. V gave up 5 bases and J gave up 2 bases, with 2 bases separating them. The CDR3 runs 11 residues. The assay was immunoSEQ multiplex PCR, and TCRdb's table has in-frame clones only and misses some. The repertoire has about 51,000 clones, 70% to 90% of them found once; the top ten carry roughly 1.3%. The receptor was isolated from a man between 60 and 75 years old with acute or convalescent COVID-19. Sample: peripheral blood. The chain links TRBV7-2 to TRBJ2-3; D gene uncertain. CDR3 residues: CASSLTDTQYF. Written as DNA, the CDR3 is TGTGCCAGCAGCCTCACAGATACGCAGTATTTT.